This is a list of T cell receptor beta chains from one sample in a study of blood T cell repertoires in COVID-19. Measured with immunoSEQ multiplex PCR; TCRdb has only the in-frame clones, and not every one. The sample records hundreds of thousands of clones, less than 90% being singletons. Sequencing input: PBMCs or T cells enriched from blood (not recorded which). The receptors originated from a woman aged 45-65 years in a cohort exposed to, infected with or recovered from COVID-19 (not recorded which). Both conserved end residues are part of each CDR3.

V gene	J gene	CDR3 protein
TRBV27	TRBJ2-5	CASSLSAGWETQYF
TRBV7-6	TRBJ2-1	CASSLGTGRYNEQFF
TRBV29-1	TRBJ2-7	CSVSGLAYEQYF
TRBV5-6	TRBJ1-2	CASSLQGALSNYGYTF
TRBV13	TRBJ1-6	CASSSSGTGGNSPLHF
TRBV5-1	TRBJ1-5	CASSLDLNQPQHF
TRBV6-5	TRBJ2-3	CASSYASGGRPDTQYF
TRBV30	TRBJ1-2	CAWNAQANYGYTF
TRBV6-5	TRBJ2-5	CASSYLQGTGVETQYF
TRBV18	TRBJ1-4	CASSVGANEKLFF
TRBV13	TRBJ2-1	CASSSLLTLLADNSYNEQFF
TRBV9	TRBJ2-2	CASSVGGLGTGELFF
TRBV6-1	TRBJ2-3	CASSERVPQGADTQYF
TRBV5-1	TRBJ2-1	CASSLEGTSVNEQFF
TRBV3-1/TRBV3-2	TRBJ1-2	CASSLRGVNKGYTF
TRBV21-1	TRBJ2-2	CASSKKRGNDTGELFF
TRBV18	TRBJ2-7	CASSPTGGFYEQYF
TRBV3-1/TRBV3-2	TRBJ1-1	CASSQGYLVGAFF
TRBV21-1	TRBJ2-7	CASKRDRGPFSYEQYF
TRBV5-1	TRBJ2-7	CASSSNGQGASYEQYF
TRBV3-1/TRBV3-2	TRBJ1-2	CASSQGGGYNYGYTF
TRBV9	TRBJ1-3	CASSVEAGRSGNTIYF
TRBV19	TRBJ2-7	CASSPRQGPYEQYF
TRBV5-4	TRBJ2-1	CASSLSGTGVYNEQFF
TRBV13	TRBJ2-7	CASSWTSGETGEQYF
TRBV27	TRBJ2-7	CASSGYKDRGYEQYF
TRBV6-5	TRBJ2-7	CASSQPRTGTYEQYF
TRBV5-1	TRBJ2-2	CASSSREGGELFF
TRBV6-2/TRBV6-3	TRBJ2-3	CASSWTSGGPSTDTQYF
TRBV5-8	TRBJ2-2	CASSRTAGNTGELFF
TRBV19	TRBJ1-3	CASETRQGDGNTIYF
TRBV5-1	TRBJ2-3	CASSDRAITDTQYF
TRBV27	TRBJ2-5	CAARSGLGETQYF
TRBV4-3	TRBJ1-2	CASSQAGTGGIYGYTF
TRBV7-2	TRBJ1-5	CASSSLPRYSNQPQHF
TRBV6-5	TRBJ2-3	CASRPPGRSTDTQYF
TRBV18	TRBJ1-2	CASSPGQGSSGYTF
TRBV5-1	TRBJ2-3	CARAIQRTSTDTQYF
TRBV7-2	TRBJ1-1	CASSLRETEAFF
TRBV7-9	TRBJ2-7	CASRASGGSGYEQYF
TRBV5-1	TRBJ2-6	CASNSMSGANVLTF
TRBV7-2	TRBJ2-7	CASSPTKQIYEQYF
TRBV7-9	TRBJ1-1	CASSLVNGETEAFF
TRBV25-1	TRBJ2-7	CASSEGGLRYEQYF
TRBV27	TRBJ2-3	CASSLTSGTDTQYF
TRBV19	TRBJ2-5	CASSILGSGGGEETQYF
TRBV7-9	TRBJ1-2	CASTPRGGDYGYTF
TRBV30	TRBJ1-6	CAVRPRDSPLHF
TRBV19	TRBJ2-3	CASSPSRVGGWDTQYF